A single sample is the source of the 23 T cell receptor beta chains below, sequenced in a study of blood T cell repertoires in COVID-19. The method was immunoSEQ multiplex PCR; TCRdb's version includes in-frame clones alone and lacks a portion of them. The table shows around 300,000 clones, with about nine tenths occurring only once. Material: peripheral blood. All receptors come from a woman aged 40 to 50 who had recovered from COVID-19.

This chain connects TRBV5-6 to TRBJ2-2; D is possibly TRBD2 (5 bases). V gave up 6 bases and J gave up 6 bases, with 12 bases separating them. CDR3 length equals 13 residues. From germline, CDR1 is SGHDT and CDR2 YYEEEE. CDR3 DNA: TGTGCCAGCAACCCGGGCGGGTCCGGGGAGCTGTTTTTT. Translated: CASNPGGSGELFF.

Concerning this clone: The sample holds other DNA sequences that translate to the same CDR3. The rearrangement joins TRBV6-5 to TRBJ1-1; TRBD1 matches at 7 bases. Per germline, CDR1 MNHEY and CDR2 SVGAGI. The CDR3 length is 15 residues. The V segment lost 2 bases and the J segment 1 base; nucleotides outside the gene matches: 4. CDR3 DNA: TGTGCCAGCAGTTACAGGGGGCAGGGGAACACTGAAGCTTTCTTT. This encodes CASSYRGQGNTEAFF.

This clone has only one observation. This chain joins TRBV5-1 and TRBJ1-5, with a possible D match to TRBD1 (6 bases). Trimming took 4 bases from V and 3 from J, leaving 11 bases between them. Per germline, CDR1 SGHRS and CDR2 YFSETQ. The CDR3 contains 14 residues. The DNA for the CDR3 is TGCGCCAGCAGCCCTGGGGACAACAATCAGCCCCAGCATTTT. Translated, it gives CASSPGDNNQPQHF.

This clone was counted once. This chain links TRBV5-4 with TRBJ2-1; weak D call: TRBD2 (7 bases). The CDR3 contains 17 residues. Between the trimmed V and J ends, which lost 6 bases and 3 bases, there was a span of 22 bases. CDR1 and CDR2 from the germline V gene are SGHNT and YYREEE (reference sequence). CDR3 nucleotides: TGTGCCAGCAACATGGGGGGGCGGCTAGTAGTCTACAATGAGCAGTTCTTC. This codes for CASNMGGRLVVYNEQFF.

This clone was found once. V is TRBV11-2 and J is TRBJ2-1; 7 positions agree with TRBD2. The CDR3 spans 14 residues. The germline CDR1 and CDR2 sequences are SGHAT and FQNNGV. Trimming removed 1 base from V and 8 bases from J; junction bases left unmatched: 5. CDR3 sequence reads: CASSLGGRAHEQFF. In DNA, the CDR3 is TGTGCCAGCAGCTTAGGAGGGAGGGCCCATGAGCAGTTCTTC.

The chain recombines TRBV9 with TRBJ2-1; a possible D gene is TRBD2 (6 bases). Germline V gives CDR1 SGDLS, CDR2 YYNGEE. V was pared by 3 bases and J by 7 bases, with 11 bases between. The CDR3 spans 13 residues. The CDR3, as DNA: TGTGCCAGCAGCGGGGGACTGGGGAATGAGCAGTTCTTC. Translating gives CASSGGLGNEQFF. Full variable domain (missing parts from reference TRBV9 and TRBJ2-1): DSGVTQTPKHLITATGQRVTLRCSPRSGDLSVYWYQQSLDQGLQFLIQYYNGEERAKGNILERFSAQQFPDLHSELNLSSLELGDSALYFCASSGGLGNEQFFGPGTRLTVL.

The chain employs TRBV4-1 and TRBJ1-1, with a tentative D call TRBD1 (6 bases). CDR3 length: 16 residues. CDR1 is MGHRA and CDR2 is YSYEKL in the germline V gene. Trimming cost V 0 bases and J 4 bases, with 15 bases left between them. CDR3: CASSQDWEGGATEAFF. The CDR3 coding sequence is TGCGCCAGCAGCCAAGATTGGGAGGGGGGGGCCACTGAAGCTTTCTTT.

The chain recombines TRBV10-1 with TRBJ2-2; 9 bases align to TRBD2. This CDR3 has 18 residues. Germline V gives CDR1 WNHNN, CDR2 SYGVQD (reference sequence). The V segment lost 6 bases and the J segment 0 bases; nucleotides outside the gene matches: 11. The CDR3 region has the DNA TGCGCCAGCAGCGCGGGACTAGCAAAGAGGGCGAACACCGGGGAGCTGTTTTTT. Its protein product is CASSAGLAKRANTGELFF.

The genes are TRBV5-6 and TRBJ1-6, with unresolved D. The V end lost 4 bases, the J end lost 6 bases, and 23 bases lay between the germline ends. The CDR3 runs to 18 residues. Germline CDR1 SGHDT, CDR2 YYEEEE. CDR3 amino acids: CASSPTPGIYARNSPLHF. The CDR3 nucleotides are TGTGCCAGCAGCCCCACCCCCGGGATATATGCTCGTAATTCACCCCTCCACTTT.

This chain joins TRBV4-1 and TRBJ2-3; D ambiguous. Germline V gene lookup returns CDR1 MGHRA and CDR2 YSYEKL. This CDR3 contains 14 residues. V was trimmed by 0 bases and J by 6 bases, leaving 10 bases between them. CDR3 bases: TGCGCCAGCAGCCAAGATCAATGGAGTGATACGCAGTATTTT. It codes for CASSQDQWSDTQYF.

CDR3 bases: TGTGCCAGTACGATAGGACAGGATCTCTATGGCTACACCTTC. It specifies CASTIGQDLYGYTF. The genes are TRBV19 and TRBJ1-2; 7 bases agree with TRBD1. The CDR3 sequence is 14 residues long. CDR1 and CDR2 from the germline V gene are LNHDA and SQIVND (reference sequence). V lost 7 bases to trimming and J lost 4 bases; unmatched junction nucleotides: 9.

The chain carries TRBV24-1 and TRBJ2-5; 7 bases agree with TRBD2. CDR3 size: 15 residues. The ends lost 3 bases at V and 1 base at J; junction bases unmatched: 4. From germline, CDR1 is KGHDR and CDR2 SFDVKD. The CDR3 sequence is CATSDHGLGQETQYF. The CDR3, as DNA: TGTGCCACCAGTGATCACGGACTAGGCCAAGAGACCCAGTACTTC.

In this sample, this clone turned up a few times. Written as DNA, the CDR3 is TGTGCCAGCAGTATCAACAATGAGCAGTTCTTC. It yields the protein CASSINNEQFF. The chain carries TRBV27 and TRBJ2-1, with no clear D. Trimming removed 5 bases at V and 5 bases at J, with 4 bases between. The CDR3 consists of 11 residues. Germline V gene lookup returns CDR1 MNHEY and CDR2 SMNVEV (reference sequence).

V usage is TRBV6-2 or TRBV6-3 and J usage is TRBJ2-5; 9 bases map to TRBD1. Germline loops: CDR1 MNHEY, CDR2 SVGEGT. J was trimmed by 5 bases and V by 1 base; bases with no gene match: 5. The CDR3 has 15 amino acids. The CDR3, as DNA: TGTGCCAGCAGTTACTGGGGACAGGGTCGGGAGACCCAGTACTTC. This codes for CASSYWGQGRETQYF.

The genes are TRBV27 and TRBJ2-7; 10 bases line up with TRBD2. Germline V CDR1 and CDR2: MNHEY, SMNVEV (reference sequence). This CDR3 contains 14 residues. The V segment lost 6 bases and the J segment 4 bases; nucleotides outside the gene matches: 6. DNA of the CDR3: TGTGCCAGCAGCCCTCTAGCGGGAGTGTACGAGCAGTACTTC. Encoded protein: CASSPLAGVYEQYF.

The chain's CDR3 is CASSLAASAISGANVLTF. CDR3 in DNA: TGTGCCAGCAGCTTGGCGGCTAGCGCTATCTCTGGGGCCAACGTCCTGACTTTC. This rearrangement joins TRBV5-4 to TRBJ2-6; the D gene is possibly TRBD2 (6 bases). The CDR3 is 18 residues long. Trimming left V 0 bases short and J 0 bases short, with 13 bases between. The germline V gene has CDR1 SGHNT and CDR2 YYREEE (reference sequence).

CDR3 DNA: TGTGCCAGCAGTGGGTGGAGGGACGAGCAGTACTTC. Translating it yields CASSGWRDEQYF. The chain recombines TRBV11-3 with TRBJ2-7, with D perhaps TRBD2 (6 bases). This CDR3 region has 12 residues. Trimming pared 6 bases from V and 5 bases from J, leaving 11 bases between. Germline V lookup: CDR1 SGHNT, CDR2 YENEEA. The full variable domain, completed using reference TRBV11-3 and TRBJ2-7, is EAGVVQSPRYKIIEKKQPVAFWCNPISGHNTLYWYLQNLGQGPELLIRYENEEAVDDSQLPKDRFSAERLKGVDSTLKIQPAELGDSAVYLCASSGWRDEQYFGPGTRLTVT.

J is TRBJ2-1 and V is TRBV6-2 or TRBV6-3; TRBD2 is a possible D gene (6 bases). The CDR3 has 16 residues. The V gene lost 5 bases and the J gene lost 2 bases, with 16 bases spanning the gap. Germline CDR1 MNHEY, CDR2 SVGEGT. The CDR3: CASSQILALPYNEQFF. DNA for the CDR3: TGTGCCAGCAGTCAGATACTAGCTTTGCCCTACAATGAGCAGTTCTTC.

The V call is TRBV4-2, the J call TRBJ2-1; 11 bases agree with TRBD2. Germline V CDR1 and CDR2: LGHNA, YNFKEQ. The CDR3 loop spans 15 amino acids. V lost 4 bases and J lost 8; bases outside the gene matches: 7. The CDR3 is CASSRKLAGEDEQFF. CDR3 DNA sequence: TGTGCCAGCAGCCGGAAACTAGCGGGAGAGGATGAGCAGTTCTTC.

The chain's CDR3 is CASSLLGTGGFEQYF. CDR3 bases: TGTGCCAGCAGCCTCCTCGGGACAGGGGGCTTTGAGCAGTACTTC. The gene calls are TRBV11-3 and TRBJ2-7; 12 nucleotides agree with TRBD1. Germline loops: CDR1 SGHNT, CDR2 YENEEA. The trim removed 5 bases at V and 7 bases at J, leaving 9 bases unmatched. The CDR3 runs to 15 residues.

The DNA for the CDR3 is TGTGCCAGCAGTGTCTCCGCGGGTACAACAGGGTTATATGAAAAACTGTTTTTT. Translated: CASSVSAGTTGLYEKLFF. The V gene is TRBV6-4, the J gene TRBJ1-4, with D perhaps matching TRBD1 (6 bases). Trimming left V 4 bases short and J 6 bases short, with 24 bases between. CDR1 and CDR2 (germline): MRHNA, SNTAGT. CDR3 length equals 18 residues.

V is TRBV6-5 and J is TRBJ2-1; 9 bases align to TRBD2. CDR1 is MNHEY, CDR2 SVGAGI, per germline. The CDR3 sequence is 15 residues long. With V trimmed by 4 bases and J by 6 bases, 7 bases remained unmatched. CDR3 coding DNA: TGTGCCAGCAGTTCGGCTAGCGGGACGCCCAATGAGCAGTTCTTC. The encoded protein is CASSSASGTPNEQFF.

The chain uses TRBV3-1 (or the pseudogene TRBV3-2) and TRBJ1-1, with 8 bases that match TRBD1. The V segment lost 4 bases and the J segment 0 bases; nucleotides outside the gene matches: 4. The CDR3 length is 15 residues. CDR1 LGHDT and CDR2 YNNKEL come from the germline V gene (reference sequence). This CDR3 reads CASSRQGFLNTEAFF. The CDR3 bases are TGTGCCAGCAGCCGACAGGGGTTCTTGAACACTGAAGCTTTCTTT.